These 7 T cell receptor beta chains originate from one sample sequenced in a study of identical twins. TCRdb fed the 5' RACE reads into MiXCR, producing one record per CDR3 protein. The sample yields about 520,000 distinct CDR3 sequences, around 20% seen once. The same data also went into a second study, on T cells expressing NK-cell markers.

Material: CD4+ T cells sorted from blood. The receptors were sampled from a woman aged 18-35 years in good health.

In its sample, this clonotype was seen a few times. The rearrangement links TRBV30 to TRBJ1-1; 7 bases agree with TRBD1. Germline CDR1 reads GTSNPN; CDR2 reads SVGIG (reference sequence). The V segment lost 5 bases and the J segment 10 bases; nucleotides outside the gene matches: 10. The length of the CDR3 is 12 residues. CDR3 sequence (DNA): TGTGCCTGGGGACATGACAGGGTAACAGCTTTCTTT. The encoded protein is CAWGHDRVTAFF.

This clonotype was counted ten times or more. This rearrangement joins TRBV29-1 to TRBJ2-7; D gene uncertain. CDR3 size: 10 residues. V was shortened by 7 bases and J by 5 bases, with 9 bases between the two germline ends. Looked up from germline, CDR1 is SQVTM and CDR2 is ANQGSEA. The chain's CDR3 is CSAVEDEQYF. The DNA of the CDR3 is TGCAGCGCCGTCGAGGACGAGCAGTACTTC.

The rearrangement uses TRBV6-1 and TRBJ2-7; TRBD1 agrees at 7 bases. CDR3 size: 15 residues. CDR1 is MNHNS, CDR2 SASEGT, per germline. V shed 6 bases and J 3 bases; nucleotides not matched to a gene: 11. CDR3 residues: CASRPIYRDSYEQYF. In DNA form, the CDR3 reads TGTGCCAGCAGGCCCATTTATCGGGACAGCTACGAGCAGTACTTC.

This clonotype was recorded a few times. This chain links TRBV2 with TRBJ1-6; 10 bases line up with TRBD1. The CDR3 has 12 residues. The germline V gene encodes CDR1 SNHLY and CDR2 FYNNEI. V was pared by 8 bases and J by 8 bases, with 0 bases of the junction left unmatched. Written as DNA, the CDR3 is TGTGCCAGCGGGACAGGGGATTCACCCCTCCACTTT. Its protein product is CASGTGDSPLHF.

The chain uses TRBV7-8 and TRBJ2-7; D is perhaps TRBD1 or TRBD2 (5 bases each). Per the germline V gene, CDR1 is SGHVS and CDR2 is FQNEAQ. The CDR3 has 12 residues. Trimming took off 4 bases at V and 4 bases at J, with 8 bases between the two ends. As DNA, the CDR3 is TGTGCCAGCAGCTGGGGACGGTACGAGCAGTACTTC. As protein: CASSWGRYEQYF.

This clonotype was observed once. The chain has TRBV19 and TRBJ2-1, with D maybe TRBD2 (5 bases). Trimming pared 2 bases from V and 9 bases from J, leaving 11 bases between. Germline CDR1 is LNHDA and CDR2 is SQIVND (reference sequence). The CDR3 loop spans 13 amino acids. The DNA of the CDR3 is TGTGCCAGTAGTATATCGGGGTCCTCTGAGCAGTTCTTC. Encoded protein: CASSISGSSEQFF.

This clonotype occurred many times. The chain employs TRBV10-3 and TRBJ2-1; D is possibly TRBD2 (6 bases). The CDR3 extends over 17 amino acids. Trimming cost V 3 bases and J 6 bases, with 21 bases left between them. Looked up from germline, CDR1 is ENHRY and CDR2 is SYGVKD. The CDR3: CAISDPDWGLPGNEQFF. CDR3 DNA sequence: TGTGCCATCAGTGACCCAGACTGGGGACTCCCGGGCAATGAGCAGTTCTTC.